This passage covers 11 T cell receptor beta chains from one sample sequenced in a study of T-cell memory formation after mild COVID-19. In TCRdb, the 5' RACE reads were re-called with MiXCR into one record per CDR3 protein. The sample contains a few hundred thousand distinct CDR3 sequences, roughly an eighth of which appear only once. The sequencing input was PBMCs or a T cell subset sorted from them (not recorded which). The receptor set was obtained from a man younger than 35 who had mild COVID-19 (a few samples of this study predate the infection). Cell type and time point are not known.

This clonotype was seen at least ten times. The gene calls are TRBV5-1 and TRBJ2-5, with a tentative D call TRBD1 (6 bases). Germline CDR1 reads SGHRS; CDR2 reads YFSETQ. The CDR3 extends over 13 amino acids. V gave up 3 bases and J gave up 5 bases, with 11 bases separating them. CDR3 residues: CASSSPGEETQYF. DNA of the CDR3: TGCGCCAGCAGCTCTCCAGGGGAGGAGACCCAGTACTTC.

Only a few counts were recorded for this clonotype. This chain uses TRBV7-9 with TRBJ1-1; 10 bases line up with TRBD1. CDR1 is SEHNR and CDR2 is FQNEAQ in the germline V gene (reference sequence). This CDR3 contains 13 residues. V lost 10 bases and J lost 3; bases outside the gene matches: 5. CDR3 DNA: TGTGCCACCACGGGACAGGGGTACACTGAAGCTTTCTTT. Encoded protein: CATTGQGYTEAFF.

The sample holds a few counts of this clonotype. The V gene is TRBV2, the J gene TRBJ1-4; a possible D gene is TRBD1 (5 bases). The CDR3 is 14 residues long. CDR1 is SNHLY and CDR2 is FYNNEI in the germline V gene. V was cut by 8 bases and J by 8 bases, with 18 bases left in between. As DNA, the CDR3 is TGTGCCAGCCTGTTTGGAGGGGCAGGCGAAAAACTGTTTTTT. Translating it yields CASLFGGAGEKLFF.

CDR3 DNA: TGCGCCAGCCGGGTAGCCACAGATACGCAGTATTTT. As protein: CASRVATDTQYF. The chain is built from TRBV5-1 and TRBJ2-3; no clear D gene. The V gene's germline CDR1 is SGHRS and CDR2 YFSETQ. V was pared by 7 bases and J by 2 bases, with 8 bases between. The CDR3 extends over 12 amino acids.

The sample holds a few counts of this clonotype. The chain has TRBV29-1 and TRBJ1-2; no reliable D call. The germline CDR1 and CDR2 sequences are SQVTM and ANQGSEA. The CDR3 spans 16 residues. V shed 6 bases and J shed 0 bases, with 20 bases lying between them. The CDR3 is CSVGSGRRTTNYGYTF. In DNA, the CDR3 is TGCAGCGTCGGTTCGGGCCGGCGTACTACTAACTATGGCTACACCTTC.

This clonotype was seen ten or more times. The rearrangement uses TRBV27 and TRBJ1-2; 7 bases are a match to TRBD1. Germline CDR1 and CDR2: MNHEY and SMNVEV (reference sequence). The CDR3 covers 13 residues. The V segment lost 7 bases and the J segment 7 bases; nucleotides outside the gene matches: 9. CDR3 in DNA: TGTGCCAGCAAACCAGGGGGTGCTTTTGGCTACACCTTC. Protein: CASKPGGAFGYTF.

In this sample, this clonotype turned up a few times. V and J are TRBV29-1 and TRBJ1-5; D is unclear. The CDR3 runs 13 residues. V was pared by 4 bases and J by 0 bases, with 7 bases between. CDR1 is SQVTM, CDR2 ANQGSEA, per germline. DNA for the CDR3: TGCAGCGTTGTAAATTATAGCAATCAGCCCCAGCATTTT. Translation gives CSVVNYSNQPQHF. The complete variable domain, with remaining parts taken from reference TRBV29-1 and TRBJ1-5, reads SAVISQKPSRDICQRGTSLTIQCQVDSQVTMMFWYRQQPGQSLTLIATANQGSEATYESGFVIDKFPISRPNLTFSTLTVSNMSPEDSSIYLCSVVNYSNQPQHFGDGTRLSIL.

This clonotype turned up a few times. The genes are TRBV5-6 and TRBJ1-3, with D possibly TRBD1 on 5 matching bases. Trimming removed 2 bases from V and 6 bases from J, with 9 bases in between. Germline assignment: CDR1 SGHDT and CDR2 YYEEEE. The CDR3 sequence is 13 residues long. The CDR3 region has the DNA TGTGCCAGCAGCTTACAGGAGACAAACACCATATATTTT. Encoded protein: CASSLQETNTIYF.

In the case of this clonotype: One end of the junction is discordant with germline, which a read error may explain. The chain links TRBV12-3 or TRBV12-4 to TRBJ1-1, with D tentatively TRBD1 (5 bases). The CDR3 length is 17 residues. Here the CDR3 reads CASSRNRQYSINTEVFF. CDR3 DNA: TGTGCCAGCAGCCGGAATCGACAGTACTCCATAAACACTGAAGTTTTCTTT.

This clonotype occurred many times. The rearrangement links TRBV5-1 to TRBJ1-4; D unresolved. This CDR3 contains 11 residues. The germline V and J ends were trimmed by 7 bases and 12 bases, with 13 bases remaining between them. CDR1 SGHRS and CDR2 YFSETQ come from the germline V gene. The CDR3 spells CASGDKPELFF. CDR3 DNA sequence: TGCGCCAGCGGCGACAAGCCGGAACTGTTTTTT.

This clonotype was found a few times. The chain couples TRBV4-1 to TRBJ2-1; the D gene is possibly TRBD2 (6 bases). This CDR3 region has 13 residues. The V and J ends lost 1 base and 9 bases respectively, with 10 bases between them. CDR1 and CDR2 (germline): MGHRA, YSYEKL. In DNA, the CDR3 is TGCGCCAGCAGCCAAGGTCTGGAGGGTGAGCAGTTCTTC. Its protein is CASSQGLEGEQFF.